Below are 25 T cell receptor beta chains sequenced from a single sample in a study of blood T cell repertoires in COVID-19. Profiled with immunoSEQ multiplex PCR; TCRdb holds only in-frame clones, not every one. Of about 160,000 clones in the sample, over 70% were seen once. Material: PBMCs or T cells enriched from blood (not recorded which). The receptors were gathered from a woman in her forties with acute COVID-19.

CDR3 region: CASSQMTGNNEQFF. Written as DNA, the CDR3 is TGTGCCAGCAGCCAGATGACAGGGAACAATGAGCAGTTCTTC. This chain uses TRBV11-3 with TRBJ2-1, with 7 bases matching TRBD1. CDR1 and CDR2 (germline): SGHNT, YENEEA. CDR3 length: 14 amino acids. The junction had 6 bases not matched to a gene; V was cut back by 5 bases and J by 5 bases.

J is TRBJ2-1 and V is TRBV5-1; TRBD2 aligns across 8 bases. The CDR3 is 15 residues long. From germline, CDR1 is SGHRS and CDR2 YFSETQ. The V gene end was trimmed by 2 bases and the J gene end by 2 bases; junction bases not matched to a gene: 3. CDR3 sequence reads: CASSLSGSPYNEQFF. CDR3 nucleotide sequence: TGCGCCAGCAGCTTAAGCGGGAGTCCCTACAATGAGCAGTTCTTC.

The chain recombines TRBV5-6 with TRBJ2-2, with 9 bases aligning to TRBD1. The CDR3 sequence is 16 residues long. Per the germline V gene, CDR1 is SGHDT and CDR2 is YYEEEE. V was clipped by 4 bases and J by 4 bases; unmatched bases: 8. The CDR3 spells CASSPRGQGGTGELFF. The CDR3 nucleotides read TGTGCCAGCAGCCCTCGGGGACAGGGAGGCACCGGGGAGCTGTTTTTT.

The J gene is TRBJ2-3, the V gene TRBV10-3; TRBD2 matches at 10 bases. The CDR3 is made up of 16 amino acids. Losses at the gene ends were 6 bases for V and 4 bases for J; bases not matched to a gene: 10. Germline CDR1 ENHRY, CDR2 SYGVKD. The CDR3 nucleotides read TGTGCCATCAGCAATCCTAGCGGGAGTGGCTCAGATACGCAGTATTTT. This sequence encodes CAISNPSGSGSDTQYF.

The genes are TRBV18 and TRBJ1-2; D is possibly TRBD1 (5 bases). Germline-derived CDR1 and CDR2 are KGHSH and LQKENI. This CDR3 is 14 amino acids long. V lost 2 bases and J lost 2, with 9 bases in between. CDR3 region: CASSPGAGNYGYTF. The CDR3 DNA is TGTGCCAGCTCACCAGGGGCCGGCAACTATGGCTACACCTTC.

CDR3 in amino acids: CASSLDRQDAAFF. The CDR3 nucleotides are TGTGCCAGCAGCTTAGACCGACAGGATGCGGCTTTCTTT. This chain connects TRBV11-1 to TRBJ1-1; D is perhaps TRBD1 (6 bases). Trimming pared 1 base from V and 11 bases from J, leaving 14 bases between. Per germline, CDR1 SGHAT and CDR2 FQDESV (reference sequence). CDR3 length: 13 residues.

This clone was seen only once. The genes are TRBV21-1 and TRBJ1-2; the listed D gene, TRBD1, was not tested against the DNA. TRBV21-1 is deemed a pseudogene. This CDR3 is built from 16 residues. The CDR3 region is CAGGWTGGSPSYGYTF. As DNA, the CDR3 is TGTGCCGGGGGGTGGACAGGGGGCTCTCCGTCCTATGGCTACACCTTC.

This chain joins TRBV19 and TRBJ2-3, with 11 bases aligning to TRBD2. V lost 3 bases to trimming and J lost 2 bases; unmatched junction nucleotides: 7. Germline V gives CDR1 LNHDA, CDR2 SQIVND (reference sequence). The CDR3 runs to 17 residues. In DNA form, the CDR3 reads TGTGCCAGTAGTATTAGCACTAGCGGGAGCCACACAGATACGCAGTATTTT. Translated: CASSISTSGSHTDTQYF.

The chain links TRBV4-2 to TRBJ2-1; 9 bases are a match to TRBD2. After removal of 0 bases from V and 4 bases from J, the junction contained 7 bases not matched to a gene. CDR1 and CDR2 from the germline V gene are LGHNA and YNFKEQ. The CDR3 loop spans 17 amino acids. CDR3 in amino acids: CASSQDQLAGLYNEQFF. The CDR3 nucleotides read TGTGCCAGCAGCCAAGATCAACTAGCGGGTTTATACAATGAGCAGTTCTTC.

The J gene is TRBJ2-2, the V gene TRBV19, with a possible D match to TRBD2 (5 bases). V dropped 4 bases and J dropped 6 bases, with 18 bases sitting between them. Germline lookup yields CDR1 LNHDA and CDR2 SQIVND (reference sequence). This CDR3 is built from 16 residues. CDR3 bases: TGTGCCAGTAGTAAGTTAAGCGGAACCGTGCCCGGGGAGCTGTTTTTT. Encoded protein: CASSKLSGTVPGELFF. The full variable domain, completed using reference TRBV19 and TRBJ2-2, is DGGITQSPKYLFRKEGQNVTLSCEQNLNHDAMYWYRQDPGQGLRLIYYSQIVNDFQKGDIAEGYSVSREKKESFPLTVTSAQKNPTAFYLCASSKLSGTVPGELFFGEGSRLTVL.

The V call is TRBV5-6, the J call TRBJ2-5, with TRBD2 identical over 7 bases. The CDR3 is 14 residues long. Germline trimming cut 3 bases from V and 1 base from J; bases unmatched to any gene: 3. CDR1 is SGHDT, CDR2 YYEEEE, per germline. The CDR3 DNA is TGTGCCAGCAGCTCTACTAGCGTCCAAGAGACCCAGTACTTC. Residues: CASSSTSVQETQYF.

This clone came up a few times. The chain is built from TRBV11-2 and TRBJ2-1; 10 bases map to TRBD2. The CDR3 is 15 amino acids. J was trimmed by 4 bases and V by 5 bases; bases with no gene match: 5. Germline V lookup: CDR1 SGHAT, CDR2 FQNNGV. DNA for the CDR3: TGTGCCAGCAGCCCAGCGGGAGGGCCTTACAATGAGCAGTTCTTC. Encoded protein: CASSPAGGPYNEQFF.

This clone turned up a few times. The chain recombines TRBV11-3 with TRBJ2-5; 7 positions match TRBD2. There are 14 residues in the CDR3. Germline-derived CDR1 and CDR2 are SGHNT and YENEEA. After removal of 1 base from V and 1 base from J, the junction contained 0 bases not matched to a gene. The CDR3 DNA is TGTGCCAGCAGCTTAGCGGGAGGCCAAGAGACCCAGTACTTC. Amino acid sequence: CASSLAGGQETQYF.

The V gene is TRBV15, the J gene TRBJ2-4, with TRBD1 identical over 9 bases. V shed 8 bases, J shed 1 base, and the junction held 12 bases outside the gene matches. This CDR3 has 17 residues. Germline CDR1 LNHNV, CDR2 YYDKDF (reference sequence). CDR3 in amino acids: CATLRDRDPTAKNIQYF. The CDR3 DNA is TGTGCCACCCTAAGGGACAGGGACCCAACGGCCAAAAACATTCAGTACTTC.

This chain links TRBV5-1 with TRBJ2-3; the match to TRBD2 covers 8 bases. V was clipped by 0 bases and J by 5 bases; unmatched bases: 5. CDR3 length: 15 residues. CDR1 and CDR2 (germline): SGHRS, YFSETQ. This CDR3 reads CASSLVTSGIDTQYF. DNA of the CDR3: TGCGCCAGCAGCTTGGTCACTAGCGGTATAGATACGCAGTATTTT.

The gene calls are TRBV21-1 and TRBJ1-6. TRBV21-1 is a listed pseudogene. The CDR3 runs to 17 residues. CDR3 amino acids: CASSKGGGHSYNSPLHF. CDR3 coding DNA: TGTGCCAGCAGCAAAGGGGGGGGGCACTCCTATAATTCACCCCTCCACTTT.

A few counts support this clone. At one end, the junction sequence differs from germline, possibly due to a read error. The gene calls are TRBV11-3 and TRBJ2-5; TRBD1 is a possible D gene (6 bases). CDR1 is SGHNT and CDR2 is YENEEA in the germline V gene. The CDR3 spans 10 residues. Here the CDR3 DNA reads TGTGCCAGCTGGAGACAGGTAAACAACTTC. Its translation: CASWRQVNNF. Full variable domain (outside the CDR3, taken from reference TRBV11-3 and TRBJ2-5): EAGVVQSPRYKIIEKKQPVAFWCNPISGHNTLYWYLQNLGQGPELLIRYENEEAVDDSQLPKDRFSAERLKGVDSTLKIQPAELGDSAVYLCASWRQVNNFGPGTRLLVL.

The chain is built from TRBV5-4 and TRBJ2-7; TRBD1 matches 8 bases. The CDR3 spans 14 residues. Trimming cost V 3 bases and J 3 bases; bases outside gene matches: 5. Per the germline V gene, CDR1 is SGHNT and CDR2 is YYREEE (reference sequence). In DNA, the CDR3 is TGTGCCAGCAGCTCGGGACAGGAATACTACGAGCAGTACTTC. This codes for CASSSGQEYYEQYF.

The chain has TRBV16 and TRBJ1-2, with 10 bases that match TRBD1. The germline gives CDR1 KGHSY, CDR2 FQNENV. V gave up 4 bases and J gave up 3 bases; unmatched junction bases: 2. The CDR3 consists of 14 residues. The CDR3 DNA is TGTGCCAGCAGCCGACAGGGGGCCTACTATGGCTACACCTTC. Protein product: CASSRQGAYYGYTF.

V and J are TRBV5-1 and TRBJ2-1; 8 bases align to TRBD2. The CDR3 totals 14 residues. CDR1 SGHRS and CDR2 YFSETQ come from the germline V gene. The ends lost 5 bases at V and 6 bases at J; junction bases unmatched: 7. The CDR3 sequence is CASRASGSPNEQFF. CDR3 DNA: TGCGCCAGCAGGGCCAGCGGGAGTCCCAATGAGCAGTTCTTC.

CDR3 bases: TGTGCTAGTGGTTCAGACAGGGGAAATGAAAAACTGTTTTTT. Translated, it gives CASGSDRGNEKLFF. V usage is TRBV12-5 and J usage is TRBJ1-4; 8 bases map to TRBD1. The ends lost 4 bases at V and 5 bases at J; junction bases unmatched: 3. Germline V lookup: CDR1 LGHNT, CDR2 FRNRAP. The CDR3 has 14 residues.

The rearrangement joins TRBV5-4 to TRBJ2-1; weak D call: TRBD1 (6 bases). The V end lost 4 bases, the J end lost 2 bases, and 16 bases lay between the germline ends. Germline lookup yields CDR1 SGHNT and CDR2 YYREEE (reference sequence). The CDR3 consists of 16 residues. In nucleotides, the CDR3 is TGTGCCAGCAGCCCCTCAAAAGGGGGAACCTACAATGAGCAGTTCTTC. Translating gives CASSPSKGGTYNEQFF.

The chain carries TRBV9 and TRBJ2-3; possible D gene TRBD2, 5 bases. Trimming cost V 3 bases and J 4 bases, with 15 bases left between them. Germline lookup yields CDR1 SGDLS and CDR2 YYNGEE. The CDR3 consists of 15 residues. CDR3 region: CASSGRSGVPDTQYF. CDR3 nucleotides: TGTGCCAGCAGCGGACGAAGCGGAGTACCAGATACGCAGTATTTT. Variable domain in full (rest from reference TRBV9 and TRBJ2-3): DSGVTQTPKHLITATGQRVTLRCSPRSGDLSVYWYQQSLDQGLQFLIQYYNGEERAKGNILERFSAQQFPDLHSELNLSSLELGDSALYFCASSGRSGVPDTQYFGPGTRLTVL.

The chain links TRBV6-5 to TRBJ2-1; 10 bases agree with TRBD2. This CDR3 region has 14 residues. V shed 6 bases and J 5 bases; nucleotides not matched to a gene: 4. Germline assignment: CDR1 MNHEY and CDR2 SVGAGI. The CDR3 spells CASSQREGDNEQFF. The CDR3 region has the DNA TGTGCCAGCAGCCAGCGGGAGGGGGACAATGAGCAGTTCTTC.

The CDR3 DNA reads TGTGCCAGCAGTGAAGGGGCCCTCACAGATACGCAGTATTTT. Translation gives CASSEGALTDTQYF. The chain links TRBV2 to TRBJ2-3, with unresolved D. Trimming took 1 base from V and 2 from J, leaving 7 bases between them. CDR3 size: 14 residues. CDR1 is SNHLY, CDR2 FYNNEI, per germline.